Listed here are 28 T cell receptor beta chains from one sample, sequenced in a study of radiation and T cells in renal cell carcinoma. Only in-frame clones appear in the TCRdb table, and some are missing; sequencing was by immunoSEQ multiplex PCR. The table records 100,000 to 150,000 clones, roughly 80% of them present only once. Time point described: baseline pretreatment blood. Treatment of the sample: 15 Gy SBRT to primary tumor, nephrectomy 4 weeks later. This material consisted of blood, taken from a patient whose treatment included radiotherapy and nephrectomy. The receptors were gathered from a woman aged 55-70 years with renal cell carcinoma.

The CDR3 sequence is CASSLLGDLVTEAFF. The CDR3 nucleotides are TGTGCCAGCAGCTTGCTAGGGGATCTGGTCACTGAAGCTTTCTTT. The rearrangement uses TRBV5-4 and TRBJ1-1; the D gene is possibly TRBD1 (5 bases). CDR1 and CDR2 (germline): SGHNT, YYREEE (reference sequence). The V end was cut by 1 base, the J end by 4 bases, with 14 bases between. The CDR3 totals 15 residues.

The table lists this clone with a count of one. The chain uses TRBV4-1 and TRBJ1-3, with D maybe TRBD1 (5 bases). The CDR3 runs to 15 residues. The V gene lost 1 base and the J gene lost 2 bases, with 9 bases spanning the gap. Per germline, CDR1 MGHRA and CDR2 YSYEKL. The CDR3 spells CASSQVRGAGNTIYF. CDR3 nucleotide sequence: TGCGCCAGCAGCCAAGTGAGAGGGGCTGGAAACACCATATATTTT.

The rearrangement uses TRBV11-2 and TRBJ2-7; weak D call: TRBD1 (6 bases). V lost 1 base, J lost 4 bases, and 11 bases lay in between. The CDR3 contains 14 residues. Germline values: CDR1 SGHAT, CDR2 FQNNGV. This chain's CDR3 is CASSLAPGEYEQYF. The CDR3, as DNA: TGTGCCAGCAGCTTAGCCCCAGGGGAGTACGAGCAGTACTTC.

J is TRBJ2-4 and V is TRBV7-3; D tentatively fits TRBD1 or TRBD2 (5 bases each). V lost 2 bases to trimming and J lost 3 bases, with 11 bases between them. Germline-derived CDR1 and CDR2 are SGHTA and FQGTGA. This CDR3 contains 15 residues. CDR3 nucleotides: TGTGCCAGCAGCTTAGGGGGACCCGGCAAAAACATTCAGTACTTC. Translating gives CASSLGGPGKNIQYF.

The V call is TRBV9, the J call TRBJ1-1; possibly TRBD1 for D (5 bases). V gave up 0 bases and J gave up 7 bases, with 16 bases separating them. Germline V gene data show CDR1 as SGDLS and CDR2 as YYNGEE. The CDR3 runs 15 residues. The CDR3 loop is CASSVAPGPEFEAFF. DNA of the CDR3: TGTGCCAGCAGCGTAGCTCCGGGGCCCGAATTTGAAGCTTTCTTT.

The chain joins TRBV28 to TRBJ1-1, with 8 positions matching TRBD1. Trimming cost V 7 bases and J 0 bases; bases outside gene matches: 7. Germline CDR1 reads MDHEN; CDR2 reads SYDVKM. The CDR3 consists of 15 residues. The chain's CDR3 is CASIRQGRMNTEAFF. The CDR3 DNA is TGTGCCAGCATTAGACAGGGGCGCATGAACACTGAAGCTTTCTTT. The whole variable domain, remainder taken from reference TRBV28 and TRBJ1-1, is DVKVTQSSRYLVKRTGEKVFLECVQDMDHENMFWYRQDPGLGLRLIYFSYDVKMKEKGDIPEGYSVSREKKERFSLILESASTNQTSMYLCASIRQGRMNTEAFFGQGTRLTVV.

CDR3 in amino acids: CASSLERRGYGYTF. Written as DNA, the CDR3 is TGCGCCAGCAGCTTGGAACGACGCGGCTATGGCTACACCTTC. V usage is TRBV5-1 and J usage is TRBJ1-2; D gene uncertain. V lost 0 bases and J 4 bases, leaving 10 bases between the germline ends. This CDR3 spans 14 amino acids. CDR1 and CDR2 from the germline V gene are SGHRS and YFSETQ.

The chain carries TRBV7-2 and TRBJ1-1, with 9 bases matching TRBD1. CDR1 is SGHTA, CDR2 FQGNSA, per germline. The CDR3 contains 13 residues. After removal of 4 bases from V and 11 bases from J, the junction contained 8 bases not matched to a gene. The CDR3 bases are TGTGCCAGCAGCTACTCCGACAGGGGGAAGGCTTTCTTT. Translating it yields CASSYSDRGKAFF.

The chain couples TRBV29-1 to TRBJ2-7; 12 bases line up with TRBD2. The CDR3 loop spans 14 amino acids. V trimming: 7 bases; J trimming: 6 bases; junction bases outside the gene matches: 10. CDR1 is SQVTM and CDR2 is ANQGSEA in the germline V gene. CDR3 region: CSGTTSGRPSEQYF. The DNA of the CDR3 is TGCAGCGGAACGACTAGCGGGAGACCCTCCGAGCAGTACTTC.

The rearrangement uses TRBV7-9 and TRBJ2-1; 16 bases are shared with TRBD2. J lost 11 bases, V lost 4 bases, and 5 bases had no gene match. This CDR3 is built from 15 residues. Germline V gene data show CDR1 as SEHNR and CDR2 as FQNEAQ (reference sequence). Here the CDR3 DNA reads TGTGCCAGCAGCTCCGGGACTAGCGGGAGGGAGCAGCAGTTCTTC. Translating gives CASSSGTSGREQQFF.

The chain joins TRBV7-2 to TRBJ2-3, with unresolved D. The CDR3 contains 12 residues. CDR1 SGHTA and CDR2 FQGNSA come from the germline V gene. V was shortened by 3 bases and J by 4 bases, with 5 bases between the two germline ends. CDR3 in amino acids: CASSLVSDTQYF. The CDR3, as DNA: TGTGCCAGCAGCTTGGTCTCAGATACGCAGTATTTT. Based on the CDR3 plus reference TRBV7-2 and TRBJ2-3, the full variable domain is GAGVSQSPSNKVTEKGKDVELRCDPISGHTALYWYRQSLGQGLEFLIYFQGNSAPDKSGLPSDRFSAERTGGSVSTLTIQRTQQEDSAVYLCASSLVSDTQYFGPGTRLTVL.

The chain joins TRBV7-3 to TRBJ2-2; weak D call: TRBD1 (6 bases). Germline CDR1 is SGHTA and CDR2 is FQGTGA. Trimming took 0 bases from V and 2 from J, leaving 19 bases between them. The CDR3 has 19 amino acids. CDR3 region: CASSLTSELGADNTGELFF. CDR3 nucleotides: TGTGCCAGCAGCTTAACGTCCGAGCTGGGGGCCGATAACACCGGGGAGCTGTTTTTT.

V is TRBV30 and J is TRBJ1-5; TRBD1 agrees at 7 bases. The germline V gene encodes CDR1 GTSNPN and CDR2 SVGIG (reference sequence). The CDR3 is 16 amino acids. The J segment lost 4 bases and the V segment lost 0 bases, leaving 9 bases of the junction unmatched. The CDR3 DNA reads TGTGCCTGGAGTGTACCAGAGACAGGGCGAAATCAGCCCCAGCATTTT. Protein product: CAWSVPETGRNQPQHF.

The rearrangement joins TRBV9 to TRBJ1-4; D is possibly TRBD1 (5 bases). V lost 4 bases and J 6 bases, leaving 16 bases between the germline ends. The V gene's germline CDR1 is SGDLS and CDR2 YYNGEE. The CDR3 is made up of 15 amino acids. CDR3 in DNA: TGTGCCAGCAGCAAATGGGCGGCGGGGGATGAAAAACTGTTTTTT. This gives the protein CASSKWAAGDEKLFF. Drawing the rest from reference TRBV9 and TRBJ1-4, the complete variable domain is DSGVTQTPKHLITATGQRVTLRCSPRSGDLSVYWYQQSLDQGLQFLIQYYNGEERAKGNILERFSAQQFPDLHSELNLSSLELGDSALYFCASSKWAAGDEKLFFGSGTQLSVL.

The chain uses TRBV18 and TRBJ2-5; TRBD2 is a possible D gene (7 bases). The DNA matches TRBJ2-7 better at its end, which makes the J call doubtful. Germline-derived CDR1 and CDR2 are KGHSH and LQKENI. This CDR3 is 16 amino acids long. CDR3 sequence reads: CASSPNRRGLTYEQYF. The CDR3 nucleotides read TGTGCCAGCTCACCAAATCGGCGGGGGCTCACCTACGAGCAGTACTTC.

This chain links TRBV7-2 with TRBJ2-1; the D gene is possibly TRBD1 (5 bases). CDR3 length: 14 residues. With 1 base removed from V and 6 bases from J, the gap between germline ends came to 10 bases. Germline V gene lookup returns CDR1 SGHTA and CDR2 FQGNSA. The CDR3 nucleotides read TGTGCCAGCAGCTTAGGGTCGACAGTCAATGAGCAGTTCTTC. Translating it yields CASSLGSTVNEQFF. Based on the CDR3 plus reference TRBV7-2 and TRBJ2-1, the full variable domain is GAGVSQSPSNKVTEKGKDVELRCDPISGHTALYWYRQSLGQGLEFLIYFQGNSAPDKSGLPSDRFSAERTGGSVSTLTIQRTQQEDSAVYLCASSLGSTVNEQFFGPGTRLTVL.

The chain is built from TRBV7-6 and TRBJ1-3; 8 bases fit TRBD1. Trimming removed 5 bases from V and 3 bases from J; junction bases left unmatched: 6. The germline V gene encodes CDR1 SGHVS and CDR2 FNYEAQ. This CDR3 is built from 15 residues. CDR3 in amino acids: CASSPDRVGGNTIYF. Here the CDR3 DNA reads TGTGCCAGCAGCCCGGACAGGGTCGGTGGAAACACCATATATTTT.

A few counts support this clone. The CDR3: CASSLATGGAWSYGYTF. The CDR3 coding sequence is TGTGCCAGCAGTTTAGCGACAGGGGGGGCCTGGAGCTATGGCTACACCTTC. J is TRBJ1-2 and V is TRBV28; the match to TRBD1 covers 9 bases. The V gene's germline CDR1 is MDHEN and CDR2 SYDVKM. After removal of 2 bases from V and 4 bases from J, the junction contained 11 bases not matched to a gene. The CDR3 spans 17 residues.

The chain carries TRBV7-2 and TRBJ2-7; D gene uncertain. The CDR3 consists of 12 residues. Trimming stripped 1 base from V and 6 bases from J, with 7 bases between. Germline-derived CDR1 and CDR2 are SGHTA and FQGNSA. The DNA for the CDR3 is TGTGCCAGCAGCTTAGACCTTAGCGAGCAGTACTTC. Its protein product is CASSLDLSEQYF.

The chain has TRBV19 and TRBJ1-2; 7 nucleotides align to TRBD1. Germline lookup yields CDR1 LNHDA and CDR2 SQIVND (reference sequence). J was trimmed by 4 bases and V by 8 bases; bases with no gene match: 4. The CDR3 spans 12 residues. The CDR3 reads CASQQGIYGYTF. Written as DNA, the CDR3 is TGTGCCAGTCAACAGGGGATCTATGGCTACACCTTC.

This clone was detected a few times. The rearrangement uses TRBV28 and TRBJ1-1; TRBD1 might be the D (5 bases). From germline, CDR1 is MDHEN and CDR2 SYDVKM. The CDR3 sequence is 11 residues long. Trimming removed 10 bases from V and 4 bases from J, with 10 bases in between. CDR3 protein: CATRVSTEAFF. In DNA, the CDR3 is TGTGCCACCAGGGTGAGCACTGAAGCTTTCTTT.

In its sample, this clone was seen once. The chain is built from TRBV18 and TRBJ2-7, with 7 bases lining up with TRBD2. V shed 3 bases, J shed 4 bases, and the junction held 21 bases outside the gene matches. Germline CDR1 reads KGHSH; CDR2 reads LQKENI. The CDR3 is 19 amino acids. CDR3 bases: TGTGCCAGCTCACCCGACTCACGTGGTTCTAGCGGCTTTCGATACGAGCAGTACTTC. Its protein product is CASSPDSRGSSGFRYEQYF.

CDR3 sequence reads: CASSRGGGKTQYF. The DNA of the CDR3 is TGTGCCAGCAGTAGGGGGGGCGGGAAGACCCAGTACTTC. V gene TRBV27 combines with J gene TRBJ2-5; D is perhaps TRBD2 (7 bases). Germline V gene lookup returns CDR1 MNHEY and CDR2 SMNVEV (reference sequence). V was cut by 5 bases and J by 6 bases, with 13 bases left in between. This CDR3 has 13 amino acids.

This rearrangement joins TRBV28 to TRBJ1-4; maybe TRBD1 (6 bases). CDR3 length: 15 amino acids. The V end lost 5 bases, the J end lost 1 base, and 11 bases lay between the germline ends. Germline CDR1 is MDHEN and CDR2 is SYDVKM. DNA of the CDR3: TGTGCCAGCAGTCCTGGGGGGCGAACTAATGAAAAACTGTTTTTT. Translating it yields CASSPGGRTNEKLFF.

This clone appeared a single time. The chain uses TRBV30 and TRBJ2-7; no definite D call. CDR3 length equals 12 residues. V gave up 0 bases and J gave up 4 bases, with 7 bases separating them. Germline V gene data show CDR1 as GTSNPN and CDR2 as SVGIG (reference sequence). The CDR3 spells CAWSVHGYEQYF. The CDR3 coding sequence is TGTGCCTGGAGTGTGCATGGATACGAGCAGTACTTC.

This chain joins TRBV6-6 and TRBJ2-1; 7 positions agree with TRBD1. Germline V CDR1 and CDR2: MNHNY, SVGAGI (reference sequence). V dropped 6 bases and J dropped 5; count of bases not matched to a gene: 4. CDR3 length equals 13 residues. CDR3 sequence reads: CASSSGQDNEQFF. The CDR3, as DNA: TGTGCCAGCAGCTCTGGACAGGACAATGAGCAGTTCTTC.

The chain's CDR3 is CASSLKQGRNSPLHF. The CDR3 coding sequence is TGTGCCAGCAGCCTTAAACAGGGGAGAAATTCACCCCTCCACTTT. This chain joins TRBV6-5 and TRBJ1-6; 7 nucleotides align to TRBD1. Looked up from germline, CDR1 is MNHEY and CDR2 is SVGAGI. The CDR3 runs to 15 residues. V dropped 6 bases and J dropped 7; count of bases not matched to a gene: 9.

This clone has only one observation. This chain joins TRBV5-4 and TRBJ2-3; 8 nucleotides agree with TRBD1. V shed 4 bases and J 4 bases; nucleotides not matched to a gene: 8. The germline CDR1 and CDR2 sequences are SGHNT and YYREEE (reference sequence). This CDR3 has 15 amino acids. CDR3: CASSHQDRAPDTQYF. CDR3 DNA: TGTGCCAGCAGCCACCAGGACAGGGCGCCAGATACGCAGTATTTT.